This is a list of T cell receptor beta chains from one sample in a study of cytomegalovirus exposure and HLA in healthy donors. Measured with immunoSEQ multiplex PCR; TCRdb has only the in-frame clones, and not every one. The sample gives 130,000 or so clones, 79% of which show up once; 0.95% to 1.4% is in the top ten. The specimen sequenced was PBMCs. Every receptor here comes from a male donor in good health and CMV-seronegative. CDR3s include the opening cysteine and the closing phenylalanine or tryptophan. Each record gives: clone size, CDR3 length, D gene, V gene, J gene, CDR3 DNA, CDR3 protein. D genes are given only for firm matches. Clone size is stated in some rows and not others, as once, few, many or a class when expanded.

.,14,.,TRBV27,TRBJ1-6,TGTGCCAGCAGTTTAGAGCGACAGAATTCACCCCTCCACTTT,CASSLERQNSPLHF
.,15,TRBD1,TRBV7-9,TRBJ1-4,TGTGCCAGCAGCGGGAGGACAGGGGGCCAGGAAAAACTGTTTTTT,CASSGRTGGQEKLFF
.,14,TRBD1,TRBV13,TRBJ2-7,TGTGCCAGCAGGAAGACAGGGGGGGCCTCCGAGCAGTACTTC,CASRKTGGASEQYF
.,12,.,TRBV14,TRBJ1-2,TGTGCCAGCAGCCAAGCAAACTATGGCTACACCTTC,CASSQANYGYTF
.,13,.,TRBV11-3,TRBJ2-6,TGTGCCAGCAGCTTAGGGCGGGCCAACGTCCTGACTTTC,CASSLGRANVLTF
.,14,TRBD1,TRBV4-3,TRBJ2-1,TGCGCCAGCAGCCACCTTGGGACAGACAATGAGCAGTTCTTC,CASSHLGTDNEQFF
.,16,.,TRBV6-5,TRBJ1-1,TGTGCCAGCAGTTACGGGGAGACAGCGGGGTACACTGAAGCTTTCTTT,CASSYGETAGYTEAFF
.,14,.,TRBV5-1,TRBJ1-2,TGCGCCAGCGCTTGGGGCACCGCTAACTATGGCTACACCTTC,CASAWGTANYGYTF
once,14,.,TRBV5-1,TRBJ2-5,TGCGCCAGCAGCTTGGTGTCACTCCAAGAGACCCAGTACTTC,CASSLVSLQETQYF
.,17,TRBD2,TRBV7-9,TRBJ2-3,TGTGCCAGCAGCAAAAACCGACTAGCGGGGGCAACAGATACGCAGTATTTT,CASSKNRLAGATDTQYF